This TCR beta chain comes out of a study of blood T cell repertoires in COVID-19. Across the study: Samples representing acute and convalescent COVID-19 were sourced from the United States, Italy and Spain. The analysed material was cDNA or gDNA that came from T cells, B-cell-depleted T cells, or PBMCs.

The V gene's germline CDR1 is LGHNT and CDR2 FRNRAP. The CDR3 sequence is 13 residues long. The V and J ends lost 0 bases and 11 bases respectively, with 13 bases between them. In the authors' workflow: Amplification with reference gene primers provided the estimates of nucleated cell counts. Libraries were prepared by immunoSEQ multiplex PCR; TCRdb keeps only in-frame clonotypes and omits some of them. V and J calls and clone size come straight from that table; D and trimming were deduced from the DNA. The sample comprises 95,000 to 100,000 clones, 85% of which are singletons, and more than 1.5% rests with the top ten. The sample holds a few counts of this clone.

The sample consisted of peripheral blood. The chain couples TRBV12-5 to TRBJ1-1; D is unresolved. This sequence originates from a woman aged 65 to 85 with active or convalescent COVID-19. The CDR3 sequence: CASGLVQGSEAFF. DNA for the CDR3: TGTGCTAGTGGTTTGGTACAAGGGAGTGAGGCTTTCTTT.